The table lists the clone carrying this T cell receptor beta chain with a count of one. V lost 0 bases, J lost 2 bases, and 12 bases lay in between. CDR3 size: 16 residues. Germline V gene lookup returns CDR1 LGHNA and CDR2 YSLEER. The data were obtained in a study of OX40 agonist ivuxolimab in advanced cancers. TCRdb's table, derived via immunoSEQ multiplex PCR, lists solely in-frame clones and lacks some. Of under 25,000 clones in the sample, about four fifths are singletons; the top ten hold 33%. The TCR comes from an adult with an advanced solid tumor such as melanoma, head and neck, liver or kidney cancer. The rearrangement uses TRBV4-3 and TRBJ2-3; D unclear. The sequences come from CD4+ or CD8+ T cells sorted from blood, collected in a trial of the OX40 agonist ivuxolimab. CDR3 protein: CASSQDPARPTDTQYF. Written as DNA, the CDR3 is TGCGCCAGCAGCCAAGATCCCGCGCGGCCCACAGATACGCAGTATTTT.